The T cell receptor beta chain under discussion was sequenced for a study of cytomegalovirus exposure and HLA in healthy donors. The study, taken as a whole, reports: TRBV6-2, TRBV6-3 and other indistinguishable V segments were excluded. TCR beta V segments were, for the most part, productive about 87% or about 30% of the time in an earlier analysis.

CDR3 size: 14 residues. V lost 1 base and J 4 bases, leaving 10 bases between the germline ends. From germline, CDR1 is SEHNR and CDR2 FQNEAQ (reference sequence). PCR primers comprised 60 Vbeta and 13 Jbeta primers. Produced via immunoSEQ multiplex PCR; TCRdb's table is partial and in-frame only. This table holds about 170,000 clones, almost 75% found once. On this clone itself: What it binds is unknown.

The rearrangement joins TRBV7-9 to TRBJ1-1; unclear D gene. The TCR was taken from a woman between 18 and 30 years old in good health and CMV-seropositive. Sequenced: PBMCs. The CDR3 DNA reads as TGTGCCAGCAGCTTAGTCATAGGGAGCACTGAAGCTTTCTTT. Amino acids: CASSLVIGSTEAFF.